Listed below are T cell receptor beta chains from one sample, sequenced in a study of regulatory T cells in long-lasting Graves disease. TCRdb redid the calling of the multiplex PCR reads with MiXCR, one entry per CDR3 protein. The sample yields 400,000 to 500,000 distinct CDR3 sequences, about 17% seen once. The same sample was also studied in work on T cells in Graves' hyperthyroidism and ophthalmopathy.

The input for sequencing was peripheral blood mononuclear cells (PBMCs), taken at new diagnosis, from a patient treated with antithyroid drugs. The source of these receptors is a woman between 18 and 29 years old with Graves disease. The conserved cysteine and the conserved F or W are not part of the CDR3 here. The D gene is left open where the match is weak.

TRBV20-1,-,TRBJ1-5,SARDQPLYSNQPQH
TRBV20-1,TRBD1,TRBJ1-5,SASTWDSYQPQH
TRBV6-1,TRBD1,TRBJ2-7,ASSAGTEAVYEQY
TRBV27,TRBD2,TRBJ2-1,ASSLTSGRLQV
TRBV7-3,TRBD2,TRBJ2-3,ASSIAGVRTDTQY
TRBV4-1,TRBD1,TRBJ1-3,ASSQDSGGSGNTIY
TRBV28,-,TRBJ2-1,ASSRGARSYNEQF
TRBV5-1,-,TRBJ2-3,ASSPPTASTDTQY
TRBV7-2,-,TRBJ1-1,ASREGTEAF
TRBV6-1,TRBD1,TRBJ2-5,ASTEPGQAETQY
TRBV2,-,TRBJ2-7,ASSDGSSMEQY
TRBV5-6,TRBD2,TRBJ2-7,ASSLTSGTSEQY
TRBV29-1,-,TRBJ2-1,SAFVDNEQF
TRBV10-3,TRBD1,TRBJ1-4,AISESIPGQGNEKLF